This T cell receptor (beta chain) emerged from a study of early T cells in non-severe SARS-CoV-2 infection. In the study overall: Sequencing was performed on bulk RNA from unsorted whole blood, leaving chains unpaired. Regarding the study as a whole: Private and CD4 specificities were missed by VDJdb matching, which favored anti-spike CD8 responses.

The CDR3 extends over 16 amino acids. Germline values: CDR1 SSHAT, CDR2 FNYEAQ (reference sequence). This clonotype was seen ten or more times. Its antigen is not identified. At one boundary the junction diverges from the germline segment, which might be a read error. In the library, individual cDNA molecules carried attached unique molecular identifiers. TCRdb redid the calling of the 5' RACE reads with MiXCR, one entry per CDR3 protein. The sample contains 50,000 to 70,000 distinct CDR3 sequences, more than 13% of which appear only once. The chain links TRBV7-7 to TRBJ2-2; tentatively, D is TRBD2 (5 bases). This TCR derives from an adult who was a healthcare worker with PCR-confirmed SARS-CoV-2 infection or an uninfected control (not recorded which). The sequencing here drew on whole blood, taken at baseline. The CDR3 region has the DNA TGTGCTAGCAGCTTGGGGTCGGGGTCGAACACCGGGGAGCTGTTTTTT. Protein sequence: CASSLGSGSNTGELFF. The whole variable domain, remainder taken from reference TRBV7-7 and TRBJ2-2, is GAGVSQSPRYKVTKRGQDVTLRCDPISSHATLYWYQQALGQGPEFLTYFNYEAQPDKSGLPSDRFSAERPEGSISTLTIQRTEQRDSAMYRCASSLGSGSNTGELFFGEGSRLTVL.